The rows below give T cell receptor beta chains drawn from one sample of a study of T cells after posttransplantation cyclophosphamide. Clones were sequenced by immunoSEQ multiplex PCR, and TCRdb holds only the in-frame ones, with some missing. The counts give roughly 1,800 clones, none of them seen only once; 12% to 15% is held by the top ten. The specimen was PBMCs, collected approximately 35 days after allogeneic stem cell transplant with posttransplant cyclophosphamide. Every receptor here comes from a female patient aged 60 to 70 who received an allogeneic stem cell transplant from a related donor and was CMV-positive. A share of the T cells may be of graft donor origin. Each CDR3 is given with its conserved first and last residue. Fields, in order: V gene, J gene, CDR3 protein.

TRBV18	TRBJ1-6	CASSLSGLRGSPLHF
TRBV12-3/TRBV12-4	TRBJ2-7	CASSLNFGYEQYF
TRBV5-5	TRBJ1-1	CASSPTQGGPGAFF
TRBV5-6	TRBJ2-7	CASSQNRISSYEQYF
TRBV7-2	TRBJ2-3	CASSSRGAPGTDTQYF
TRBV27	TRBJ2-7	CASSLRARREQYF
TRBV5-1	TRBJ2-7	CASSLSGTGADEQYF
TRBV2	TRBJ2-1	CASSELMGGLSYNEQFF
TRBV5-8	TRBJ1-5	CASSLQKWMDQPQHF
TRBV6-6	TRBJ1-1	CASSPYTEAFF
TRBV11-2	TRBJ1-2	CASSPGRDRGPLGYTF
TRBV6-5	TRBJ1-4	CASSYRGEGEKLFF
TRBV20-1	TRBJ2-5	CSARGETQYF
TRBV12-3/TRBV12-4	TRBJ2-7	CASNRAGGPYEQYF
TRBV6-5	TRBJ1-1	CASSPVGVTEAFF
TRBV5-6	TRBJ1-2	CASSLAGLNYGYTF
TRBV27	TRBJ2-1	CASSLGQLNYNEQFF
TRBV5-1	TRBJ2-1	CASSLTSGRLAYNEQFF
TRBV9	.	CASSHGLGEGYEQYF
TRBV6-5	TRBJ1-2	CASSPAGLRVYGYTF
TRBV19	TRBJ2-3	CASNRDSLPRGSTDTQYF
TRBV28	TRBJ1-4	CASRWGTGYEKLFF
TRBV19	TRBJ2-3	CASSIQGTDTQYF
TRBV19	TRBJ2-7	CASRSGVGYEQYF
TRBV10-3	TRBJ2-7	CAISTGSYEQYF
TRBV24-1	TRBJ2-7	CATSGPSGGEQYF
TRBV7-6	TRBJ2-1	CASSLRDSYNEQFF
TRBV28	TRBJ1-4	CASSEGNRGLEKLFF
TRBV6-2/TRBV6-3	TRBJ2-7	CASSSQLVYEQYF
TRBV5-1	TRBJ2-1	CASSARDSGSYNEQFF
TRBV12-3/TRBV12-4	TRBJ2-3	CASRIGGTDTQYF
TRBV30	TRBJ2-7	CAWSSAAGGYEQYF
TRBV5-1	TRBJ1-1	CASSLVGVNTEAFF
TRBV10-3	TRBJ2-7	CAMHEREDDYEQYF
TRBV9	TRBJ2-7	CASSVKGTSGAYEQYF
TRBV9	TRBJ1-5	CASSVAGGNDSNQPQHF
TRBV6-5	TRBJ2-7	CASSYSSGQIYYEQYF
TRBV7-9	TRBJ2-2	CASSPPGLKSGELFF
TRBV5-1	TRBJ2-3	CASSLATSGSRGTDTQYF
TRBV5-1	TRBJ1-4	CASSLNPEGRKLFF
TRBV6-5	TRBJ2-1	CASSPGVWNEQFF
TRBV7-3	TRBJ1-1	CASSFGAQNTEAFF
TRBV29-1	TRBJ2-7	CSVGGVNRHEQYF
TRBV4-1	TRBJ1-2	CASSQGTGGPYGYTF
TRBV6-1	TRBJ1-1	CASSDYRDGNTEAFF
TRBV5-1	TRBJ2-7	CASSTGGQTYEQYF
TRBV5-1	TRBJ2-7	CASSLAPTDLYEQYF
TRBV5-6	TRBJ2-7	CASSLGGAGEQYF
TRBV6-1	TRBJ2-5	CASSELKRADLRETQYF
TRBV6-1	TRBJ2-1	CASSTSGGANEQFF
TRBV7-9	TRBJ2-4	CASSPAGGAAKNIQYF
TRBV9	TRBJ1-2	CASKKTGDYGYTF
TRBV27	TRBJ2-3	CASSLFRTGSKTDTQYF